This T cell receptor beta chain was recorded in a study of OX40 agonist ivuxolimab in advanced cancers. Germline values: CDR1 SGHTA, CDR2 FQGNSA. The V end was cut by 2 bases, the J end by 3 bases, with 15 bases between. The CDR3 totals 16 residues. TCRdb's copy holds only in-frame clones and misses some; the assay was immunoSEQ multiplex PCR. The data hold around 94,000 clones, with about 90% observed a single time. The sequence derives from an adult with an advanced solid tumor such as melanoma, head and neck, liver or kidney cancer. This chain joins TRBV7-2 and TRBJ2-3, with D perhaps TRBD2 (6 bases). Material: CD4+ or CD8+ T cells sorted from blood, obtained in a trial of the OX40 agonist ivuxolimab. The CDR3 DNA reads TGTGCCAGCAGCTTAACTGCGGGAAGAGGGACAGATACGCAGTATTTT. Translating gives CASSLTAGRGTDTQYF.